The 13 T cell receptor beta chains given below trace back to one sample, sequenced in a study of T cells expressing NK-cell markers. TCRdb re-called the 5' RACE reads; every CDR3 protein appears as one record, without DNA. This table holds 550,000 or so distinct CDR3 sequences. The source material was blood T cells: a sorted CD56 or NKG2C T cell subset, CD4+ or CD8+ T cells, or bulk PBMC T cells (not recorded which). Receptor source: a man aged 18 to 29 in good health.

The gene calls are TRBV9 and TRBJ1-2. The CDR3 runs 15 residues. Germline values: CDR1 SGDLS, CDR2 YYNGEE. The CDR3 loop reads CASSVGIGSSYGYTF.

This chain connects TRBV20-1 to TRBJ2-5. Germline assignment: CDR1 DFQATT and CDR2 SNEGSKA (reference sequence). CDR3 length: 11 amino acids. CDR3 amino acids: CSARSVDTQYF.

The J gene is TRBJ2-2, the V gene TRBV12-3 or TRBV12-4; the D call from TCRdb, TRBD1, cannot be confirmed without DNA. The CDR3 covers 15 residues. The CDR3 protein is CASIPRDTYTGELFF.

The chain recombines TRBV6-5 with TRBJ2-5; the TRBD1 assignment by TCRdb is unverifiable without DNA. Germline V gene data show CDR1 as MNHEY and CDR2 as SVGAGI. The CDR3 has 12 residues. CDR3 residues: CAASSLQETQYF.

The chain is built from TRBV14 and TRBJ2-3; TCRdb's D call of TRBD1 is untestable without DNA. The CDR3 has 15 residues. The germline V gene encodes CDR1 SGHDN and CDR2 FVKESK. CDR3 residues: CASSPLAPQGDTQYF.

The chain combines TRBV5-6 with TRBJ2-3. The CDR3 is 14 residues long. The germline gives CDR1 SGHDT, CDR2 YYEEEE. CDR3 sequence reads: CASSSITSGDTQYF.

V and J are TRBV12-3 or TRBV12-4 and TRBJ1-5; TCRdb indicates TRBD1, and absent DNA this call remains unverified. The CDR3 runs to 15 residues. The CDR3 loop reads CASSVQGVGNQPQHF.

The V call is TRBV28, the J call TRBJ1-5. The CDR3 is made up of 15 amino acids. Germline lookup yields CDR1 MDHEN and CDR2 SYDVKM. The CDR3 protein is CASTIIWQLGQPQHF.

The rearrangement links TRBV25-1 to TRBJ1-2; TCRdb's D gene call, TRBD1, goes unchecked for lack of DNA. Germline CDR1 and CDR2: MGHDK and SYGVNS. CDR3 size: 16 residues. CDR3 in amino acids: CASSESYGGKDYGYTF.

CDR3 protein: CASSLAGGYNEQFF. This sequence joins TRBV12-3 or TRBV12-4 and TRBJ2-1; absent DNA, TCRdb's TRBD2 call cannot be checked. This CDR3 comprises 14 residues.

This CDR3 reads CASSYTRLAGGQETQYF. This sequence joins TRBV6-5 and TRBJ2-5; TCRdb calls TRBD2, which cannot be checked without DNA. The CDR3 consists of 17 residues. The germline CDR1 and CDR2 sequences are MNHEY and SVGAGI.

The chain couples TRBV7-9 to TRBJ2-2; the TRBD1 assignment by TCRdb is unverifiable without DNA. The germline V gene has CDR1 SEHNR and CDR2 FQNEAQ (reference sequence). The CDR3 is 16 residues long. CDR3: CASSLDPGRLTGELFF.

This chain links TRBV6-2 or TRBV6-3 with TRBJ1-1; TCRdb's D call of TRBD1 is untestable without DNA. The CDR3 loop spans 20 amino acids. Germline V gene lookup returns CDR1 MNHEY and CDR2 SVGEGT. The CDR3 sequence is CASSYPSGDRIFNANTEAFF.